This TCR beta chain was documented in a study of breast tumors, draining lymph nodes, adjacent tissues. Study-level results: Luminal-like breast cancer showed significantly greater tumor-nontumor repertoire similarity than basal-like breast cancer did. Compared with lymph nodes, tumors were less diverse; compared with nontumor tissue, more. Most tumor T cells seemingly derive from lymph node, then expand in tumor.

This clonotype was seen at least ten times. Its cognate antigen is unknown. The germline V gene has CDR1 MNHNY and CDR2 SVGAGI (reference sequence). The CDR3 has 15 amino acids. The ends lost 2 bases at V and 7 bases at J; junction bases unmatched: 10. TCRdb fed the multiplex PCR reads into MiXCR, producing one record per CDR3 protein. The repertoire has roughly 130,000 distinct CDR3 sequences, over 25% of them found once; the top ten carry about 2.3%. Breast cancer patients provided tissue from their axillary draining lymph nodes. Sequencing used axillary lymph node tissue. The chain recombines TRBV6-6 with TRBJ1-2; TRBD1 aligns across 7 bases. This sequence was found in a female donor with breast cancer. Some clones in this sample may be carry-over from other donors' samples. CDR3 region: CASSYADREGSGYTF. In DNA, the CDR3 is TGTGCCAGCAGTTACGCCGACAGGGAAGGGAGTGGCTACACCTTC.